This is a list of T cell receptor beta chains from one sample in a study of blood T cell repertoires in COVID-19. The table came from immunoSEQ multiplex PCR; TCRdb's copy has only in-frame clones and leaves some out. The sample records around 290,000 clones, approximately 89% being singletons. Sequencing used peripheral blood. The receptors come from a woman aged 45-59 years who had recovered from COVID-19. CDR3s include the opening cysteine and the closing phenylalanine or tryptophan. D genes are given only for firm matches.

D gene: TRBD1
V gene: TRBV4-3
CDR3 protein: CASRAMPGQQNTGELFF

D gene: TRBD2
V gene: TRBV5-1
CDR3 protein: CASSLGGGLYEQYF

D gene: TRBD2
V gene: TRBV19
CDR3 protein: CASSSPSGRTGELFF

D gene: -
V gene: TRBV9
CDR3 protein: CASSVRSGSGNTIYF

D gene: -
V gene: TRBV7-8
CDR3 protein: CASSLTIAGLPTEAFF

D gene: TRBD1
V gene: TRBV10-3
CDR3 protein: CAAGGRGNYGYTF

D gene: -
V gene: TRBV12-3/TRBV12-4
CDR3 protein: CASSFTGRETQYF

D gene: TRBD2
V gene: TRBV2
CDR3 protein: CASIPSGPYNEQFF

D gene: -
V gene: TRBV30
CDR3 protein: CAWMGARGANVLTF

D gene: TRBD1
V gene: TRBV10-3
CDR3 protein: CAISGQGAHEQYF

D gene: TRBD2
V gene: TRBV30
CDR3 protein: CAWSVRKAGGPGEQFF

D gene: TRBD2
V gene: TRBV28
CDR3 protein: CASSLAGRPETQYF

D gene: -
V gene: TRBV11-2
CDR3 protein: CASSRFGGVPLHF

D gene: TRBD1
V gene: TRBV28
CDR3 protein: CASSSQGPVDRNNEQFF

D gene: TRBD1
V gene: TRBV6-5
CDR3 protein: CASRDRGEDNSPLHF

D gene: -
V gene: TRBV28
CDR3 protein: CASLRGMNTEAFF

D gene: -
V gene: TRBV20-1
CDR3 protein: CSASVFIQETQYF

D gene: -
V gene: TRBV6-2/TRBV6-3
CDR3 protein: CASSSPTSGHFRYEQYF

D gene: TRBD2
V gene: TRBV7-9
CDR3 protein: CASSLAGGSVDNEQFF

D gene: TRBD2
V gene: TRBV6-2/TRBV6-3
CDR3 protein: CASSSSGGVTQYF

D gene: TRBD1
V gene: TRBV28
CDR3 protein: CASSRDRVAANEKLFF

D gene: -
V gene: TRBV6-2/TRBV6-3
CDR3 protein: CASSYKRNSPLHF

D gene: -
V gene: TRBV7-6
CDR3 protein: CASSLVGTPFDEQYF

D gene: TRBD1
V gene: TRBV4-3
CDR3 protein: CASSQTVGQGHYGYTF

D gene: -
V gene: TRBV5-4
CDR3 protein: CASSLAGNYGYTF

D gene: -
V gene: TRBV19
CDR3 protein: CASSRLNTGELFF

D gene: -
V gene: TRBV5-6
CDR3 protein: CASSFVNEQYF

D gene: -
V gene: TRBV28
CDR3 protein: CASSSTGQLYGYTF

D gene: -
V gene: TRBV19
CDR3 protein: CASGYPAFF

D gene: -
V gene: TRBV19
CDR3 protein: CASSIGVQPEQYF

D gene: -
V gene: TRBV11-3
CDR3 protein: CASSLDWIQGTDTEAFF

D gene: TRBD1
V gene: TRBV27
CDR3 protein: CASLDRASEKLFF

D gene: -
V gene: TRBV21-1
CDR3 protein: CASSKVAGAYNEQFF

D gene: TRBD2
V gene: TRBV7-2
CDR3 protein: CASSFRGGDEQFF

D gene: -
V gene: TRBV4-3
CDR3 protein: CASSVRAWGHEQFF

D gene: -
V gene: TRBV27
CDR3 protein: CASAIGNTIYF

D gene: -
V gene: TRBV5-5
CDR3 protein: CASSEAGQREEQYF

D gene: -
V gene: TRBV7-2
CDR3 protein: CASSLSNANTEAFF

D gene: -
V gene: TRBV19
CDR3 protein: CATKAEWGADTQYF

D gene: -
V gene: TRBV2
CDR3 protein: CASIPVAKSGYTF

D gene: TRBD2
V gene: TRBV5-1
CDR3 protein: CASSVTSGGGAEQFF

D gene: TRBD2
V gene: TRBV19
CDR3 protein: CASIPRGGTGDGEQFF

D gene: TRBD1
V gene: TRBV24-1
CDR3 protein: CATSDQGAGQPQHF

D gene: TRBD2
V gene: TRBV7-3
CDR3 protein: CASSSSGTSNEQFF

D gene: -
V gene: TRBV7-9
CDR3 protein: CASSLSNSNQPQHF

D gene: -
V gene: TRBV4-2
CDR3 protein: CASSQGETRVRTDTQYF

D gene: -
V gene: TRBV18
CDR3 protein: CASSPLARISSKNIQYF